Listed here are 3 T cell receptor beta chains from one sample, sequenced in a study of human T cells and chemical hapten exposure. Via MiXCR, TCRdb re-called the RACE reads, giving one row per CDR3 protein. The sample lists about 82,000 distinct CDR3 sequences; 8.6% were seen once. The time point denotes: healthy volunteer bleed at 6 weeks. Total RNA extraction was carried out from unfractionated whole blood. Source material: whole blood. Source of these receptors: a male donor in good health. Some clones in this sample may be carry-over from other donors' samples.

This clonotype was recorded a few times. CDR3 DNA sequence: TGCGCCAGCAGCCAACGATTACAGGGTTGGGATTCACCCCTCCACTTT. Amino acids: CASSQRLQGWDSPLHF. The chain links TRBV4-1 to TRBJ1-6; weak D call: TRBD1 (6 bases). The CDR3 has 16 amino acids. From germline, CDR1 is MGHRA and CDR2 YSYEKL. V was trimmed by 2 bases and J by 8 bases, leaving 16 bases between them.

This clonotype was detected ten times or more. This CDR3 reads CASNGGRETQYF. The CDR3 DNA is TGTGCCAGCAATGGGGGAAGGGAGACCCAGTACTTC. The chain employs TRBV25-1 and TRBJ2-5, with D perhaps assigned TRBD1 or TRBD2 (5 bases each). CDR3 size: 12 residues. Trimming took 7 bases from V and 5 from J, leaving 11 bases between them. Per the germline V gene, CDR1 is MGHDK and CDR2 is SYGVNS.

This clonotype has ten or more counts. This chain connects TRBV20-1 to TRBJ1-1; D gene uncertain. The CDR3 runs 12 residues. Trimming removed 3 bases at V and 1 base at J, with 6 bases between. Germline V gene sequence: CDR1 DFQATT, CDR2 SNEGSKA (reference sequence). The DNA of the CDR3 is TGCAGTGCTAGTCCCGAGAACACTGAAGCTTTCTTT. It translates to CSASPENTEAFF.